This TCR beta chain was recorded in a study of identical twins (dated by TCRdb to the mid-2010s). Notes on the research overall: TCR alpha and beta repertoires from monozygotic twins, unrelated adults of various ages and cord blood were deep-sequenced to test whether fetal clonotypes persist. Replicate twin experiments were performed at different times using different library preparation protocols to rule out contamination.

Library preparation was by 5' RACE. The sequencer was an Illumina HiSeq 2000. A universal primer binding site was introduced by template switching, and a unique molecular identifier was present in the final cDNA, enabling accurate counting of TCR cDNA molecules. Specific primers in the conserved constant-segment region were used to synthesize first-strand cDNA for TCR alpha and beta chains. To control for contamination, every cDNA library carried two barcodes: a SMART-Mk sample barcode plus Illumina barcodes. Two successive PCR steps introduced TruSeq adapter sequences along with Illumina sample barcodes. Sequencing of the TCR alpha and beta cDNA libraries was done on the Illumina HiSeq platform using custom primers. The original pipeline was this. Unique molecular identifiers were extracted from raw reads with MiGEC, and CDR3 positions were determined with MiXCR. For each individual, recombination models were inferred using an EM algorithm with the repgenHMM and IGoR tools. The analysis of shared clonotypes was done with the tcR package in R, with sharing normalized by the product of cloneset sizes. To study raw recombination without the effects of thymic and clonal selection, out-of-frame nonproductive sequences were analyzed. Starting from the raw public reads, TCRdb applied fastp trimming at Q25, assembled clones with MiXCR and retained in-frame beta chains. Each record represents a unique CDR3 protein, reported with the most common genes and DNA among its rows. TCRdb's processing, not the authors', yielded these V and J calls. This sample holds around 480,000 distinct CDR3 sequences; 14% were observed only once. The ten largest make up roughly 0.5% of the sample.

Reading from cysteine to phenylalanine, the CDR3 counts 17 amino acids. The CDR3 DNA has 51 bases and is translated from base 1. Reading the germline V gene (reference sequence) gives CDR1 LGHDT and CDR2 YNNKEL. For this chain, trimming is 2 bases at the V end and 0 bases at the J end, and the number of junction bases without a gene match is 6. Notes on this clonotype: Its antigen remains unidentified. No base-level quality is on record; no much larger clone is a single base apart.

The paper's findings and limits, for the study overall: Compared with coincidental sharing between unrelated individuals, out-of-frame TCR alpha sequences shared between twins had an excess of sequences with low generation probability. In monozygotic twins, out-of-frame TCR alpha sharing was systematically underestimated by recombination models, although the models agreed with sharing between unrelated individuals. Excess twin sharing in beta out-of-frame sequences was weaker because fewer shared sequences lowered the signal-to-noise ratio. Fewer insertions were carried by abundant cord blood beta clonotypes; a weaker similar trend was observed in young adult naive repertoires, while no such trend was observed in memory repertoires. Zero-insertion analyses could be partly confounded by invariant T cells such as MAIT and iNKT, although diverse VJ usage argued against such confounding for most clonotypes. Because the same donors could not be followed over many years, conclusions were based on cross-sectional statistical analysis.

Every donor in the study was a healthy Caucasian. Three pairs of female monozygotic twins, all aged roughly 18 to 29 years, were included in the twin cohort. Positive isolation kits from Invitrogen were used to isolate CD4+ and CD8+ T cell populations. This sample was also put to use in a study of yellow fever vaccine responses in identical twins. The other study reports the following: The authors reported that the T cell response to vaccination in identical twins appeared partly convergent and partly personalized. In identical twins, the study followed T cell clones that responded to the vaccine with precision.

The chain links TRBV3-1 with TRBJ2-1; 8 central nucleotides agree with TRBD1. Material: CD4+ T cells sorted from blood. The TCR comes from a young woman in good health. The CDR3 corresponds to CASSQTSGTGSYNEQFF. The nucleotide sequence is TGTGCCAGCAGCCAAACCTCCGGGACAGGCTCCTACAATGAGCAGTTCTTC.